This T cell receptor beta chain was sequenced in a study of shared clonotypes between healthy human individuals. About the study: The cohort had a couple of women and three men, ages 18 to 49. Study findings and constraints: Naive CD4 clonotypes overlapped across several donors at roughly 5%.

In regard to this clone: As yet, its antigen is unknown.

Germline CDR1 is SGHNT and CDR2 is YYREEE (reference sequence). The CDR3 is made up of 16 amino acids. Trimming stripped 5 bases from V and 5 bases from J, with 19 bases between. Researchers partitioned CD4+ cells into CD45RA+ naive and CD45RA-negative memory subsets. The repertoire was sequenced with immunoSEQ multiplex PCR; TCRdb's copy has only in-frame clones and lacks some. The data contain about 1.5 million clones, 98% of them singletons. What was sequenced was naive CD4+ T cells sorted from blood. As for subset: CD45RA+ positively selected. The rearrangement uses TRBV5-4 and TRBJ2-2; a possible D gene is TRBD1 (5 bases). This TCR derives from a man aged 30 to 39 in good health. The CDR3 sequence is CASRGTGALSTGELFF. DNA of the CDR3: TGTGCCAGCAGGGGAACTGGGGCCCTGAGTACCGGGGAGCTGTTTTTT.